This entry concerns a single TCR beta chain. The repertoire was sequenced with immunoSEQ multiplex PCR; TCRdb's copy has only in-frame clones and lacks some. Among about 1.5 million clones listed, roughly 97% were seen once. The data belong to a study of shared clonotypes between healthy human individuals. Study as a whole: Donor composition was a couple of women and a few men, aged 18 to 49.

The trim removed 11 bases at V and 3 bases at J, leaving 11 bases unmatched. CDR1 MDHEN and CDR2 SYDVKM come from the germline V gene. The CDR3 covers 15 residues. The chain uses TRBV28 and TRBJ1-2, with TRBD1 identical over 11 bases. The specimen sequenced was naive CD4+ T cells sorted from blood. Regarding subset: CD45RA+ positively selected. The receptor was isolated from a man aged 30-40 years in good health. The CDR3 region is CALTPGGQGDYGYTF. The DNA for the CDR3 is TGTGCCCTCACCCCCGGGGGACAGGGGGACTATGGCTACACCTTC.